These T cell receptor beta chains were read from a single sample in a study of vaccination and CD4 T cells after COVID-19. TCRdb reprocessed the PCR reads via MiXCR and lists one record per CDR3 protein. The table lists around 5,000 distinct CDR3 sequences, 45% to 60% of them singletons. Their target antigens are unknown. Sample: CD4+ T cells from blood, cultured in vitro. The receptors stem from a human donor who had recovered from COVID-19. Each CDR3 is given with its conserved first and last residue. A D gene is named only where the DNA matches it firmly. Clone size, where shown, is once, few, many, or a class for clones that have expanded.

abundance	d_gene	v_gene	j_gene	CDR3aa	CDR3nt
once	NA	TRBV7-3	TRBJ2-3	CASSLRQHPDTQYF	TGTGCCAGCAGCTTACGCCAGCACCCAGATACGCAGTATTTT
NA	NA	TRBV12-2	TRBJ2-7	CASRLAGTGQKNFASSYEQYF	TGTGCAAGTCGCTTAGCGGGAACGGGACAGAAGAATTTTGCAAGCTCCTACGAGCAGTACTTC
NA	TRBD2	TRBV6-1	TRBJ2-1	CASLTSGSPEQFF	TGTGCCAGCCTGACTAGCGGGAGTCCTGAGCAGTTCTTC
NA	TRBD1	TRBV7-3	TRBJ1-1	CASSSYGQGTEAFF	TGTGCCAGCAGCTCCTATGGACAGGGCACTGAAGCTTTCTTT
once	NA	TRBV10-2	TRBJ2-7	CASSEGQNPHF	TGCGCCAGCAGTGAGGGCCAGAACCCCCACTTC
few	NA	TRBV2	TRBJ1-2	CASSELANYGYTF	TGTGCCAGCAGTGAATTAGCTAACTATGGCTACACCTTC
once	TRBD2	TRBV6-1	TRBJ2-2	CASMLAGGTGELFF	TGTGCCAGCATGCTAGCGGGGGGCACCGGGGAGCTGTTTTTT
NA	NA	TRBV19	TRBJ1-1	CASSMVARGTEAFF	TGTGCCAGTAGTATGGTGGCGAGGGGGACTGAAGCTTTCTTT
NA	NA	TRBV2	TRBJ2-1	CASSEGLTTYNEQFF	TGTGCCAGCAGTGAAGGGCTGACGACCTACAATGAGCAGTTCTTC
NA	TRBD2	TRBV6-5	TRBJ2-7	CASSYSFQGGGYEQYF	TGTGCCAGCAGTTACTCCTTTCAGGGCGGGGGCTACGAGCAGTACTTC
once	NA	TRBV6-1	TRBJ1-5	CASSAGYGNQPQHF	TGTGCCAGCAGTGCAGGGTATGGCAATCAGCCCCAGCATTTT
once	NA	TRBV19	TRBJ1-2	CASSPRVSDYGYTF	TGTGCCAGTAGTCCCCGTGTATCCGACTATGGCTACACCTTC
few	NA	TRBV6-5	TRBJ2-3	CASSYSGEVYTQYF	TGTGCCAGCAGTTACTCTGGCGAGGTCTATACGCAGTATTTT
few	NA	TRBV2	TRBJ1-5	CASTPGRGNQPQHF	TGTGCCAGCACTCCCGGACGAGGCAATCAGCCCCAGCATTTT
few	NA	TRBV19	TRBJ2-3	CASSLTSYPTDTQYF	TGTGCCAGTAGTTTGACCTCCTACCCCACAGATACGCAGTATTTT
once	TRBD1	TRBV20-1	TRBJ2-7	CSATNWGDRVIREQYF	TGCAGTGCTACAAATTGGGGGGACAGGGTCATTCGCGAGCAGTACTTC
few	NA	TRBV10-3	TRBJ1-1	CAISEGANTEAFF	TGTGCCATCAGTGAAGGGGCCAACACTGAAGCTTTCTTT
NA	NA	TRBV20-1	TRBJ1-1	CSAVTDVPMNTEAFF	TGCAGTGCTGTGACAGATGTCCCTATGAACACTGAAGCTTTCTTT
NA	TRBD1	TRBV29-1	TRBJ2-5	CSVGPTGGLLGETQYF	TGCAGCGTTGGGCCGACAGGGGGCCTACTTGGGGAGACCCAGTACTTC
NA	TRBD2	TRBV20-1	TRBJ2-5	CSARGGLAGAGETQYF	TGCAGTGCTAGGGGGGGGCTAGCGGGAGCTGGAGAGACCCAGTACTTC
few	NA	TRBV20-1	TRBJ1-2	CSARVSGITYGYTF	TGCAGTGCTAGAGTGTCGGGTATTACCTATGGCTACACCTTC
NA	NA	TRBV7-2	TRBJ2-1	CASSLAGSSYNEQFF	TGTGCCAGCAGCTTAGCTGGGAGCTCCTACAATGAGCAGTTCTTC
NA	NA	TRBV12-3/TRBV12-4	TRBJ2-4	CASSQGGVWDIQYF	TGTGCCAGCAGCCAAGGCGGGGTTTGGGACATTCAGTACTTC
NA	NA	TRBV6-1	TRBJ2-7	CASSPNTAGYEQYF	TGTGCCAGCAGTCCTAACACGGCAGGCTACGAGCAGTACTTC
NA	NA	TRBV20-1	TRBJ1-5	CSARGVWPYLQPQHF	TGCAGTGCTAGAGGGGTCTGGCCCTATCTTCAGCCCCAGCATTTT
NA	NA	TRBV11-1	TRBJ2-3	CASARGAGSTDTQYF	TGTGCCAGCGCAAGGGGGGCTGGGAGCACAGATACGCAGTATTTT
NA	NA	TRBV6-1	TRBJ1-2	CASSEETHSGYTF	TGTGCCAGCAGTGAAGAAACCCACTCGGGCTACACCTTC
medium-sized	NA	TRBV5-4	TRBJ2-3	CASSSMQAASTDTQYF	TGTGCCAGCAGCTCAATGCAAGCGGCTAGCACAGATACGCAGTATTTT
NA	TRBD2	TRBV20-1	TRBJ2-7	CSARRASGLSEQYF	TGCAGTGCTAGAAGGGCTAGCGGCCTGAGCGAGCAGTACTTC
NA	NA	TRBV27	TRBJ2-5	CASSPRVGQTQYF	TGTGCCAGCAGTCCTCGGGTCGGGCAGACCCAGTACTTC
once	NA	TRBV7-8	TRBJ2-1	CASSLLAGHEQFF	TGTGCCAGCAGCTTACTAGCAGGGCATGAGCAGTTCTTC
NA	TRBD2	TRBV6-2/TRBV6-3	TRBJ2-7	CASRRGGAGAYEQYF	TGTGCCAGCAGACGGGGGGGCGCAGGGGCCTACGAGCAGTACTTC
NA	NA	TRBV15	TRBJ2-7	CATSFLGMGYEQYF	TGTGCCACCTCGTTCCTGGGGATGGGGTACGAGCAGTACTTC
NA	NA	TRBV5-8	TRBJ2-4	CASSFLKNIQYF	TGTGCCAGCAGCTTCTTGAAAAACATTCAGTACTTC
once	NA	TRBV7-9	TRBJ2-5	CASSSRREQETQYF	TGTGCCAGCAGCTCCCGACGGGAACAAGAGACCCAGTACTTC
NA	TRBD1	TRBV7-9	TRBJ2-3	CASSQRTGPDTQYF	TGTGCCAGCAGCCAAAGGACAGGGCCAGATACGCAGTATTTT
few	NA	TRBV19	TRBJ1-5	CASTLGILSNQPQHF	TGTGCCAGTACTCTTGGGATCTTGAGCAATCAGCCCCAGCATTTT
few	NA	TRBV27	TRBJ1-5	CASTPNQPQHF	TGTGCCAGCACCCCTAATCAGCCCCAGCATTTT
hyperexpanded	NA	TRBV2	TRBJ1-2	CASSAYTANYGYTF	TGTGCCAGCAGTGCTTATACAGCTAACTATGGCTACACCTTC
NA	NA	TRBV5-1	TRBJ2-3	CASSLEGRRTDTQYF	TGCGCCAGCAGCTTGGAGGGTAGACGCACAGATACGCAGTATTTT
once	NA	TRBV30	TRBJ1-6	CAWATGYNSPLHF	TGTGCCTGGGCGACAGGCTATAATTCACCCCTCCACTTT
NA	NA	TRBV18	TRBJ1-1	CASSPFGVRTEAFF	TGTGCCAGCTCCCCGTTTGGGGTACGTACTGAAGCTTTCTTT
NA	TRBD1	TRBV6-5	TRBJ2-7	CASSYTGQGSYEQYF	TGTGCCAGCAGTTACACGGGACAGGGCTCCTACGAGCAGTACTTC
NA	TRBD1	TRBV27	TRBJ2-3	CASSLRDRGTDTQYF	TGTGCCAGCAGTTTACGGGACAGGGGCACAGATACGCAGTATTTT
NA	NA	TRBV6-1	TRBJ2-4	CASSPQGGEAIQYF	TGTGCCAGCAGTCCCCAGGGGGGCGAGGCCATTCAGTACTTC
once	NA	TRBV7-6	TRBJ2-3	CASSLAGGTDTQYF	TGTGCCAGCAGCTTAGCAGGGGGCACAGATACGCAGTATTTT
few	TRBD2	TRBV10-3	TRBJ2-5	CAIRASSGGPWETQYF	TGTGCCATCAGGGCCAGCAGCGGGGGCCCATGGGAGACCCAGTACTTC
NA	NA	TRBV20-1	TRBJ1-4	CSARAPGAGATNEKLFF	TGCAGTGCTAGAGCCCCAGGGGCCGGGGCAACTAATGAAAAACTGTTTTTT
few	NA	TRBV7-2	TRBJ2-5	CASSLGGDQETQYF	TGTGCCAGCAGCTTAGGAGGGGACCAAGAGACCCAGTACTTC
NA	TRBD2	TRBV12-3/TRBV12-4	TRBJ2-7	CASSLSREVYSYEQYF	TGTGCCAGCAGTTTGAGTCGGGAGGTCTACTCCTACGAGCAGTACTTC
NA	NA	TRBV5-4	TRBJ2-3	CASSLAGGLRVQYF	TGTGCCAGCAGCTTGGCCGGCGGCCTTCGCGTTCAGTATTTT
medium-sized	NA	TRBV28	TRBJ2-3	CASINAGGGDTQYF	TGTGCCAGCATAAATGCCGGGGGCGGGGATACGCAGTATTTT
few	TRBD1	TRBV10-3	TRBJ1-1	CAISEMDRVTEAFF	TGTGCCATCAGTGAGATGGACAGGGTCACTGAAGCTTTCTTT
NA	NA	TRBV12-3/TRBV12-4	TRBJ1-1	CANSFGGAAFF	TGTGCCAACAGTTTTGGGGGTGCAGCTTTCTTT
NA	TRBD1	TRBV12-3/TRBV12-4	TRBJ2-3	CASSFWTGGTDTQYF	TGTGCCAGCAGTTTTTGGACAGGGGGCACAGATACGCAGTATTTT